This T cell receptor (beta chain) stems from a study of blood T cell repertoires in COVID-19. Study overall: Sources were T cells, B-cell-depleted T cells, or PBMCs; the material itself was cDNA or gDNA.

Original data processing: It was from reference gene primer amplification that nucleated cell counts were estimated. TCRdb keeps only in-frame clones here, not all; method: immunoSEQ multiplex PCR. The D gene and trimming were derived from the DNA, and the V and J assignments and clone size from that table. This sample carries tens of thousands of clones, 60% to 80% of them seen once, and the ten largest clones take 3.2%. CDR1 SNHLY and CDR2 FYNNEI come from the germline V gene. The V end lost 3 bases, the J end lost 8 bases, and 4 bases lay between the germline ends. This CDR3 has 10 residues. The sequenced sample was peripheral blood. This receptor was taken from a man between 60 and 75 years old with acute or convalescent COVID-19. The chain is built from TRBV2 and TRBJ1-2; D is undetermined. The CDR3 reads CASSDQGYTF. The CDR3 DNA follows: TGTGCCAGCAGTGATCAAGGCTACACCTTC.